The present TCR beta chain was sequenced within a study of shared clonotypes between healthy human individuals. Study-level points and caveats: The low donor count limited represented genetic and exposure-history diversity. Clonotypes that were shared across a few donors made up 4.5% to 5% of naive CD4 clonotypes. Sampling was confined to blood; repertoires within tissues likely differ.

This clone has only a few counts. What it recognizes is unknown. The V gene's germline CDR1 is MDHEN and CDR2 SYDVKM. The ends were cut back, 4 bases at V and 11 bases at J, with 14 bases in the middle. This CDR3 spans 12 amino acids. Deep was the level at which the assay was run. Sequencing used immunoSEQ multiplex PCR; TCRdb keeps in-frame clones, though not all of them. Of 2 million to 2.5 million clones in the sample, approximately 95% were seen once. The specimen sequenced was naive CD4+ T cells from PBMCs. The subset here: CD45RA+ positively selected. This receptor was taken from a man aged 18 to 30 in good health. Some clones in this sample may be carry-over from other donors' samples. V is TRBV28 and J is TRBJ1-1; D is unresolved. Written as DNA, the CDR3 is TGTGCCAGCAGTTCAACGCGGTTCTGGGCTTTCTTT. It specifies CASSSTRFWAFF.